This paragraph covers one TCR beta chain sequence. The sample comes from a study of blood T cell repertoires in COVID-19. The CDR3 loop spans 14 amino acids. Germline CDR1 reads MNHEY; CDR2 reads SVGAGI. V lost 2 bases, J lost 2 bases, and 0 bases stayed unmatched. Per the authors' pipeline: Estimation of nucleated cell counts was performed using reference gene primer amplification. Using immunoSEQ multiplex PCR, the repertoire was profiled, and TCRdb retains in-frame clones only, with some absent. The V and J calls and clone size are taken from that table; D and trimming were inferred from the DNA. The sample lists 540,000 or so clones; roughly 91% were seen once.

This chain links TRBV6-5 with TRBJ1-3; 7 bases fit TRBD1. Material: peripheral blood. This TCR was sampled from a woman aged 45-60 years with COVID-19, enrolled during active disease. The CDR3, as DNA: TGTGCCAGCAGTTACAGGGGGCCTGGAAACACCATATATTTT. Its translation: CASSYRGPGNTIYF.